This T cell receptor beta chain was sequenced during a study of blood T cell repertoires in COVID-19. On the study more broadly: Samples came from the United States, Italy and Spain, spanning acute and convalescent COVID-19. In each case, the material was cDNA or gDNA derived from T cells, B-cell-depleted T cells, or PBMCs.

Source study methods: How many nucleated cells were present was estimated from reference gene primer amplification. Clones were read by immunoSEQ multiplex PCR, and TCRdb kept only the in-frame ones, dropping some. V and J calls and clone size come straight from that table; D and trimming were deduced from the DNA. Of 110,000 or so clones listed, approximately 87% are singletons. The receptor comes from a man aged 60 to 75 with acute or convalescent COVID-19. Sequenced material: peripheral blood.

CDR3 sequence reads: CASSYHHHGRKYNEQFF. CDR3 nucleotide sequence: TGTGCCAGCAGTTACCATCATCACGGGAGGAAGTACAATGAGCAGTTCTTC. The chain links TRBV6-2 or TRBV6-3 to TRBJ2-1, with 7 positions matching TRBD2. The V gene's germline CDR1 is MNHEY and CDR2 SVGEGT. J was trimmed by 4 bases and V by 2 bases; bases with no gene match: 11. The CDR3 has 17 amino acids.